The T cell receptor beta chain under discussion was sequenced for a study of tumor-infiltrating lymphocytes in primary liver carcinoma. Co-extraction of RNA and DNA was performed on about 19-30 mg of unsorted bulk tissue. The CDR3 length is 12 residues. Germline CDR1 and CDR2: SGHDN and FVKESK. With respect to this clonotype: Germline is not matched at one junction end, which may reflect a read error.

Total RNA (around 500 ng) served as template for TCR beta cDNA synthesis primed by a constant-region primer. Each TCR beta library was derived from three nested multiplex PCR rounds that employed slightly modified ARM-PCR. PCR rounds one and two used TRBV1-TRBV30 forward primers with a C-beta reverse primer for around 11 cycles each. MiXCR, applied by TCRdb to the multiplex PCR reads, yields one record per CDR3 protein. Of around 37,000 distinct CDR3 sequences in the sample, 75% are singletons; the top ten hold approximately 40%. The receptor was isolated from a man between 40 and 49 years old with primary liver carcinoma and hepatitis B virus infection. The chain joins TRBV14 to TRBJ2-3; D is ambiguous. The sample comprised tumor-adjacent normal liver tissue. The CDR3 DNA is TGTGCCAACAGCCGAACCACAGATACGCAGTATTTT. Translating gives CANSRTTDTQYF.